The entry below describes one T cell receptor beta chain. The sample originates from a study of blood T cell repertoires in COVID-19. As handled by the study authors: How many nucleated cells were present was estimated from reference gene primer amplification. Data came from immunoSEQ multiplex PCR; TCRdb stores just in-frame clones and leaves some out. D and trimming were read from the DNA, whereas the V and J calls and clone size are those reported in that table. Of 100,000 to 150,000 clones in the sample, 82% were seen once. The ends were cut back, 6 bases at V and 5 bases at J, with 19 bases in the middle. Germline CDR1 reads SNHLY; CDR2 reads FYNNEI. The CDR3 is made up of 15 amino acids.

The chain recombines TRBV2 with TRBJ1-2; weak D call: TRBD1 (6 bases). This clonotype was obtained from a woman between 65 and 79 years old with acute or convalescent COVID-19. The sample taken for sequencing was peripheral blood. The CDR3 DNA sequence: TGTGCCAGCAGGACCCTCGGAGGACAGATTTATGGCTACACCTTC. Residues: CASRTLGGQIYGYTF. The full variable domain, with the rest looked up from reference TRBV2 and TRBJ1-2, is EPEVTQTPSHQVTQMGQEVILRCVPISNHLYFYWYRQILGQKVEFLVSFYNNEISEKSEIFDDQFSVERPDGSNFTLKIRSTKLEDSAMYFCASRTLGGQIYGYTFGSGTRLTVV.